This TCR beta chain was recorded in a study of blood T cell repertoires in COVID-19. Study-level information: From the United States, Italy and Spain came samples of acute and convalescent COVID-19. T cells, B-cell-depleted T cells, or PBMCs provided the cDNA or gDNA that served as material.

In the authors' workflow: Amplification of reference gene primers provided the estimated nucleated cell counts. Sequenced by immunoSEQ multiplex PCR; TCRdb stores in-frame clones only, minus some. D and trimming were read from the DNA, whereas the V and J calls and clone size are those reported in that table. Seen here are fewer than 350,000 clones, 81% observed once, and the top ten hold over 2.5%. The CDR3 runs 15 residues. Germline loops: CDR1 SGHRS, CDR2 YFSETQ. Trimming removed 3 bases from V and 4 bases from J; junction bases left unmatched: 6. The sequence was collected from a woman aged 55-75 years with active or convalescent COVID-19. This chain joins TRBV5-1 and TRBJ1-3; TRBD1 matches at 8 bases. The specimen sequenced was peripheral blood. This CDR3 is CASSWGQAQGNTIYF. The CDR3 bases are TGCGCCAGCAGCTGGGGACAGGCTCAGGGAAACACCATATATTTT.